The 14 T cell receptor beta chains presented below share a single source sample, sequenced in a study of cytomegalovirus exposure and HLA in healthy donors. PCR was performed using 60 Vbeta and 13 Jbeta primers. Measured with immunoSEQ multiplex PCR; TCRdb has only the in-frame clones, and not every one. The sample yields about 170,000 clones, 75% to 90% seen once. The sequenced sample consisted of PBMCs. The receptors shown here come from a man between 25 and 39 years old in good health and CMV-seropositive.

This clone was counted a few times. The V and J genes are TRBV20-1 and TRBJ1-1, with D maybe TRBD1 (6 bases). The CDR3 runs 10 residues. CDR1 and CDR2 from the germline V gene are DFQATT and SNEGSKA (reference sequence). The DNA for the CDR3 is TGCAGCTTAGGGGGCACTGAAGCTTTCTTT. This codes for CSLGGTEAFF.

The chain has TRBV20-1 and TRBJ2-7; D unresolved. V lost 5 bases and J lost 2, with 7 bases in between. The germline gives CDR1 DFQATT, CDR2 SNEGSKA (reference sequence). This CDR3 comprises 11 residues. CDR3 region: CSALSAYEQYF. The CDR3 nucleotides are TGCAGTGCTCTATCCGCCTACGAGCAGTACTTC.

The chain has TRBV29-1 and TRBJ2-5; 8 bases align to TRBD1. The length of the CDR3 is 11 residues. The germline CDR1 and CDR2 sequences are SQVTM and ANQGSEA. V shed 7 bases and J 3 bases; nucleotides not matched to a gene: 1. The CDR3 bases are TGCAGCGCGGGACAGGAAGAGACCCAGTACTTC. Protein sequence: CSAGQEETQYF. Variable domain in full (rest from reference TRBV29-1 and TRBJ2-5): SAVISQKPSRDICQRGTSLTIQCQVDSQVTMMFWYRQQPGQSLTLIATANQGSEATYESGFVIDKFPISRPNLTFSTLTVSNMSPEDSSIYLCSAGQEETQYFGPGTRLLVL.

The genes are TRBV27 and TRBJ2-5; D is possibly TRBD1 (5 bases). The DNA end is more similar to TRBJ2-7, so the J call may be wrong. The germline CDR1 and CDR2 sequences are MNHEY and SMNVEV (reference sequence). CDR3 size: 12 residues. The CDR3 spells CASSWAGHEQYF. CDR3 bases: TGTGCCAGCAGTTGGGCAGGGCACGAGCAGTACTTC.

For the CDR3, the DNA is TGTGCCAGCAGCTTACCGAAAAATACAGGGAGCGTTGGAAACACCATATATTTT. Protein product: CASSLPKNTGSVGNTIYF. The gene calls are TRBV7-9 and TRBJ1-3, with D perhaps matching TRBD1 (6 bases). From germline, CDR1 is SEHNR and CDR2 FQNEAQ (reference sequence). The CDR3 sequence is 18 residues long. The V end lost 2 bases, the J end lost 3 bases, and 20 bases lay between the germline ends.

The rearrangement uses TRBV10-3 and TRBJ1-2; TRBD1 agrees at 9 bases. The trim removed 2 bases at V and 4 bases at J, leaving 5 bases unmatched. Germline CDR1 reads ENHRY; CDR2 reads SYGVKD. The CDR3 runs to 15 residues. The CDR3, as DNA: TGTGCCATCAGTGAGGGGACAGGGAGTCTCTATGGCTACACCTTC. Its translation is CAISEGTGSLYGYTF.

The chain combines TRBV18 with TRBJ2-2; tentative D call: TRBD1 (5 bases). V lost 2 bases to trimming and J lost 12 bases, with 13 bases between them. This CDR3 is built from 13 residues. Per germline, CDR1 KGHSH and CDR2 LQKENI. The CDR3 protein is CASSPIGEGQLFF. For the CDR3, the DNA is TGTGCCAGCTCACCAATAGGGGAAGGGCAGCTGTTTTTT.

The genes are TRBV11-2 and TRBJ1-2; 7 nucleotides line up with TRBD1. CDR1 and CDR2 from the germline V gene are SGHAT and FQNNGV. CDR3 length: 17 residues. J lost 1 base, V lost 3 bases, and 11 bases had no gene match. CDR3 sequence (DNA): TGTGCCAGCAGCTTGGACGGACAGGATGAATTTAACTATGGCTACACCTTC. Translating gives CASSLDGQDEFNYGYTF. Combining the CDR3 with reference TRBV11-2 and TRBJ1-2 gives the whole variable domain EAGVAQSPRYKIIEKRQSVAFWCNPISGHATLYWYQQILGQGPKLLIQFQNNGVVDDSQLPKDRFSAERLKGVDSTLKIQPAKLEDSAVYLCASSLDGQDEFNYGYTFGSGTRLTVV.

The chain combines TRBV7-8 with TRBJ2-1, with a weak D call TRBD2 (6 bases). The ends were cut back, 3 bases at V and 14 bases at J, with 17 bases in the middle. CDR1 and CDR2 (germline): SGHVS, FQNEAQ. CDR3 length equals 13 residues. CDR3 loop: CASSLVQMGLKFF. CDR3 DNA sequence: TGTGCCAGCAGCTTGGTTCAGATGGGACTTAAGTTCTTC.

As for this clone: Other DNA sequences within the sample encode an identical CDR3. The chain has TRBV4-3 and TRBJ2-7, with 8 bases aligning to TRBD2. J was trimmed by 0 bases and V by 0 bases; bases with no gene match: 10. This CDR3 is 18 amino acids long. Per the germline V gene, CDR1 is LGHNA and CDR2 is YSLEER. This CDR3 is CASSQDLAGGLLSYEQYF. In DNA, the CDR3 is TGCGCCAGCAGCCAAGATCTGGCGGGGGGTCTTCTCTCCTACGAGCAGTACTTC.

This clone was seen more than once but under ten times. The chain employs TRBV6-5 and TRBJ1-2, with 9 bases fitting TRBD1. V trimming: 2 bases; J trimming: 4 bases; junction bases outside the gene matches: 5. CDR1 and CDR2 (germline): MNHEY, SVGAGI. The CDR3 length is 15 residues. The CDR3 DNA reads as TGTGCCAGCAGTTACGAACAGGGGGCCCGCTATGGCTACACCTTC. As protein: CASSYEQGARYGYTF.

This chain links TRBV4-1 with TRBJ1-6, with TRBD1 matching 7 bases. Unmatched junction bases numbered 18, after V lost 3 bases and J lost 7 bases. Per the germline V gene, CDR1 is MGHRA and CDR2 is YSYEKL. This CDR3 contains 19 residues. The CDR3 reads CASSHPPLRQGLGNSPLHF. CDR3 sequence (DNA): TGCGCCAGCAGCCACCCGCCTCTAAGACAGGGCTTGGGAAATTCACCCCTCCACTTT.

This chain connects TRBV11-3 to TRBJ2-7; 8 bases fit TRBD2. CDR3 length equals 15 residues. CDR1 is SGHNT, CDR2 YENEEA, per germline. The V segment lost 4 bases and the J segment 3 bases; nucleotides outside the gene matches: 8. CDR3 DNA sequence: TGTGCCAGCAGCTACGATAGCGGGGCGAACTACGAGCAGTACTTC. Encoded protein: CASSYDSGANYEQYF. Together with reference TRBV11-3 and TRBJ2-7, the CDR3 gives the full variable domain: EAGVVQSPRYKIIEKKQPVAFWCNPISGHNTLYWYLQNLGQGPELLIRYENEEAVDDSQLPKDRFSAERLKGVDSTLKIQPAELGDSAVYLCASSYDSGANYEQYFGPGTRLTVT.

This clone was detected only a few times. The genes are TRBV6-5 and TRBJ2-7; D remains ambiguous. The CDR3 runs 14 residues. The V gene lost 6 bases and the J gene lost 5 bases, with 17 bases spanning the gap. Per germline, CDR1 MNHEY and CDR2 SVGAGI. The CDR3 DNA reads TGTGCCAGCAGACCAGGTGTCCCAATCGACGAGCAGTACTTC. Translation: CASRPGVPIDEQYF.